This is a list of T cell receptor beta chains from one sample in a study of T cell changes during pregnancy in multiple sclerosis. Using immunoSEQ multiplex PCR, the repertoire was profiled, and TCRdb retains in-frame clones only, with some absent. Seen here are under 85,000 clones, about nine tenths observed once, and the top ten hold approximately 0.47%. The source material was CD4+ T cells from peripheral blood mononuclear cells, sampled in the second trimester of pregnancy. The receptors come from a female donor with multiple sclerosis, enrolled in a pregnancy study. The CDR3 runs from the conserved cysteine through the conserved F or W. D genes are given only for firm matches. Size tells how often a clone was seen (once, few, many) or the class of an expanded clone, and some rows leave it out.

abundance,j_gene,v_gene,d_gene,CDR3nt,CDR3aa
NA,TRBJ1-2,TRBV5-1,TRBD1,TGCGCCAGCAGCTTGGCGGCAGGGGGGAGTAGCGGCTACACCTTC,CASSLAAGGSSGYTF
NA,TRBJ2-1,TRBV6-5,TRBD1,TGTGCCAGCAGTTCACCCGGGACAGTGAACAGTGAGCAGTTCTTC,CASSSPGTVNSEQFF
NA,TRBJ1-1,TRBV5-1,NA,TGCGCCAGCAATGTTTGGAACAGAAACACTGAAGCTTTCTTT,CASNVWNRNTEAFF
NA,TRBJ1-3,TRBV2,NA,TGTGCCAGCAGAGCTACAGGGACCGGAAACACCATATATTTT,CASRATGTGNTIYF
NA,TRBJ2-2,TRBV19,NA,TGTGCCAGTAGTACAGGGACTGTCACCGGGGAGCTGTTTTTT,CASSTGTVTGELFF
NA,TRBJ1-5,TRBV27,TRBD1,TGTGCCAGCAGTGTACAGGGGGCCGGTCAGCCCCAGCATTTT,CASSVQGAGQPQHF
NA,TRBJ2-1,TRBV5-4,TRBD2,TGTGCCAGCAGCTTGGTGCTAGCGGGACCCCTCTCCTACAATGAGCAGTTCTTC,CASSLVLAGPLSYNEQFF
NA,TRBJ2-7,TRBV29-1,NA,TGCAGCGCCATACAGACTAGGGGTTCCGCCTACGAGCAGTACTTC,CSAIQTRGSAYEQYF
NA,TRBJ1-1,TRBV27,NA,TGTGCCAGCAGTGTGTCCCGCGCTATGAACACTGAAGCTTTCTTT,CASSVSRAMNTEAFF
NA,TRBJ1-6,TRBV19,NA,TGTGCCAGTAGCCCTGGGACACCAATAACTAATTCACCCCTCCACTTT,CASSPGTPITNSPLHF
NA,TRBJ1-1,TRBV2,NA,TGTGCCAGCAGTGAATTGGGGGAGGGTGAAGCTTTCTTT,CASSELGEGEAFF
NA,TRBJ1-5,TRBV2,NA,TGTGCCAGCAGTCTGGCCCAGGGCAACCTTCACCAGCATTTT,CASSLAQGNLHQHF
once,TRBJ1-1,TRBV7-9,NA,TGTGCCAGCAGCCTGATGTTCGGGGGAACTGAAGCTTTCTTT,CASSLMFGGTEAFF
few,TRBJ1-2,TRBV18,TRBD1,TGTGCCAGCTCACCTGACAGGGCTAACTATGGCTACACCTTC,CASSPDRANYGYTF
NA,TRBJ2-2,TRBV7-8,TRBD2,TGTGCCAGCAGCCCCGGGACTAGCGGAATGAACACCGGGGAGCTGTTTTTT,CASSPGTSGMNTGELFF
NA,TRBJ1-3,TRBV28,NA,TGTGCCAGCAGTGGACTGATCTCTGGAAACACCATATATTTT,CASSGLISGNTIYF
NA,TRBJ2-7,TRBV28,TRBD2,TGTGCCAGCAGACTAGCGGGATTGAGGGGGGACGAGCAGTACTTC,CASRLAGLRGDEQYF
NA,TRBJ1-1,TRBV4-1,NA,TGCGCCAGCAGCCAAACCACACAGGGAAACACTGAAGCTTTCTTT,CASSQTTQGNTEAFF
NA,TRBJ1-5,TRBV18,TRBD1,TGTGCCAGCTCACCTTCTGTCCAGGGGGAACAGCCCCAGCATTTT,CASSPSVQGEQPQHF
few,TRBJ2-2,TRBV5-1,NA,TGCGCCAGCAGCTTGGCCCCCCCCAGCACCGGGGAGCTGTTTTTT,CASSLAPPSTGELFF
once,TRBJ1-2,TRBV7-2,NA,TGTGCCAGCAGCTTAGCGGCCGCTGTCTATGGCTACACCTTC,CASSLAAAVYGYTF
NA,TRBJ2-7,TRBV5-4,NA,TGTGCCAGCAGCTTGGTTTCGGACTCCATTCACGAGCAGTACTTC,CASSLVSDSIHEQYF
NA,TRBJ1-2,TRBV19,NA,TGTGCCAGTAGTACCGGGTACCCAATTACCAGCTATGGCTACACCTTC,CASSTGYPITSYGYTF
NA,TRBJ1-2,TRBV18,NA,TGTGCCAGCTCACCTCAGGGTATGGAGGGCTACACCTTC,CASSPQGMEGYTF
NA,TRBJ1-4,TRBV7-6,NA,TGTGCCAGCAGCTTAGCGCCAGGGGTGACTAATGAAAAACTGTTTTTT,CASSLAPGVTNEKLFF
NA,TRBJ1-1,TRBV18,NA,TGTGCCAGCTCACCGCTACCGGGCACTGAAGCTTTCTTT,CASSPLPGTEAFF